This is a list of T cell receptor beta chains from one sample in a study of cytomegalovirus exposure and HLA in healthy donors. Produced via immunoSEQ multiplex PCR; TCRdb's table is partial and in-frame only. The top ten hold 1% to 1.5% of the sample, which has roughly 200,000 clones, 9.5% seen once. Sample: PBMCs. The receptors here all came from a woman aged 25 to 39 in good health and CMV-seropositive. Both conserved end residues are part of each CDR3. Fields, in order: D gene, CDR3 length, J gene, V gene, clone size, CDR3 DNA, CDR3 protein. The D gene is left open where the match is weak. A row's size may be missing; if present it is once, few, many or a size class.

D: TRBD2; length: 15; J: TRBJ2-7; V: TRBV13; size: few; DNA: TGTGCCAGCAGCCGGTCACTAGCGGGAGCTGAGGAGCAGTACTTC; CDR3: CASSRSLAGAEEQYF
D: NA; length: 15; J: TRBJ2-7; V: TRBV6-6; size: NA; DNA: TGTGCCAGCAGTTTATCCGAGTATACCTCCTACGAGCAGTACTTC; CDR3: CASSLSEYTSYEQYF
D: NA; length: 14; J: TRBJ2-7; V: TRBV6-1; size: few; DNA: TGTGCCAGCAGTGAACTGTTTCCGTCCTACGAGCAGTACTTC; CDR3: CASSELFPSYEQYF
D: TRBD2; length: 13; J: TRBJ2-7; V: TRBV2; size: NA; DNA: TGTGCCAGCAGAGGACTAGCGAGCGACGAGCAGTACTTC; CDR3: CASRGLASDEQYF
D: TRBD2; length: 16; J: TRBJ2-1; V: TRBV10-3; size: NA; DNA: TGTGCCATCAGCCCTGGGACTAGCGGGAAAGGTAATGAGCAGTTCTTC; CDR3: CAISPGTSGKGNEQFF
D: NA; length: 16; J: TRBJ1-3; V: TRBV5-1; size: NA; DNA: TGCGCCAGCCCCGAGATGGGGCTGAGCTCTGGAAACACCATATATTTT; CDR3: CASPEMGLSSGNTIYF
D: NA; length: 13; J: TRBJ2-1; V: TRBV6-5; size: few; DNA: TGTGCCAGCAGATCACACAGGTACAATGAGCAGTTCTTC; CDR3: CASRSHRYNEQFF
D: TRBD1; length: 17; J: TRBJ2-3; V: TRBV5-1; size: few; DNA: TGCGCCAGCAGCTTGGGTCCTCGGACAGGGAGCACAGATACGCAGTATTTT; CDR3: CASSLGPRTGSTDTQYF
D: TRBD1; length: 17; J: TRBJ1-2; V: TRBV4-1; size: NA; DNA: TGCGCCAGCAGCCAGCCGGGACAGGGGGTTGCTAACTATGGCTACACCTTC; CDR3: CASSQPGQGVANYGYTF
D: TRBD1; length: 16; J: TRBJ2-2; V: TRBV5-1; size: few; DNA: TGCGCCAGCACCACGGGACAGGGGGCGAACACCGGGGAGCTGTTTTTT; CDR3: CASTTGQGANTGELFF